This T cell receptor beta chain was documented in a study of blood T cell repertoires in COVID-19. Study information: Samples of COVID-19 (acute and convalescent) were obtained from the United States, Italy and Spain. In each case, the material was cDNA or gDNA derived from T cells, B-cell-depleted T cells, or PBMCs.

Germline V gene lookup returns CDR1 LNHDA and CDR2 SQIVND (reference sequence). V was pared by 4 bases and J by 2 bases, with 3 bases of the junction left unmatched. The CDR3 is 14 residues long. In the study's own analysis: Amplification with reference gene primers provided the estimates of nucleated cell counts. Profiled with immunoSEQ multiplex PCR; TCRdb holds only in-frame clones, not every one. The DNA gave D and trimming, while V, J and clone size come from that table. This table has about 83,000 clones, around 83% appearing once. The TCR originated in a woman over 75 in a cohort sampled during active or convalescent COVID-19. This chain connects TRBV19 to TRBJ2-3, with 7 positions matching TRBD1. The sequenced sample was peripheral blood. CDR3 DNA sequence: TGTGCCAGTAGTAATACAGGGGTCACAGATACGCAGTATTTT. Its translation: CASSNTGVTDTQYF.